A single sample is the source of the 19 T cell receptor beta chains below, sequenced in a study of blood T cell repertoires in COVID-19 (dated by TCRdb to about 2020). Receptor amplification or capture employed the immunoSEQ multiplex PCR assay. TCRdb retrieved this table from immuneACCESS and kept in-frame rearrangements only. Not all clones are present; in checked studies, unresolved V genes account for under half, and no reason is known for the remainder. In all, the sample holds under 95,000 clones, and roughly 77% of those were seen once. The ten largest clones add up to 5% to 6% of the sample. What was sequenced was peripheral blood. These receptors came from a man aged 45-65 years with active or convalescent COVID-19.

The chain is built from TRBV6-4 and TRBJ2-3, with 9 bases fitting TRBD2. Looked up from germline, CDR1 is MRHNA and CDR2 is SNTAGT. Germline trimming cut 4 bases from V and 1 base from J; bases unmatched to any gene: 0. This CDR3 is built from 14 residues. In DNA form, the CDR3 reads TGTGCCAGCAGTGCTAGCGGGGGCACAGATACGCAGTATTTT. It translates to CASSASGGTDTQYF.

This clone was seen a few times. The CDR3 DNA sequence: TGTGCCAGCAGCCCCCCCCTGGCGGGGGGGCGAGATACGCAGTATTTT. It is translated as CASSPPLAGGRDTQYF. This chain links TRBV7-2 with TRBJ2-3; 9 nucleotides align to TRBD2. Losses at the gene ends were 5 bases for V and 5 bases for J; bases not matched to a gene: 11. The germline CDR1 and CDR2 sequences are SGHTA and FQGNSA. The CDR3 runs 16 residues.

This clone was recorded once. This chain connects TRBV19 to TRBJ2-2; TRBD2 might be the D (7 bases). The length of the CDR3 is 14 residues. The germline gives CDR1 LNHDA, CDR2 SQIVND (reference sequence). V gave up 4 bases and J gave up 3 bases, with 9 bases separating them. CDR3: CASSTGGDTGELFF. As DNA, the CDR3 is TGTGCCAGTAGTACGGGGGGCGACACCGGGGAGCTGTTTTTT.

The CDR3: CASSRQGYEQYF. The CDR3 nucleotides are TGTGCCAGCAGTAGACAGGGATACGAGCAGTACTTC. The J gene is TRBJ2-7, the V gene TRBV6-5; 7 bases are shared with TRBD1. The V gene's germline CDR1 is MNHEY and CDR2 SVGAGI. The CDR3 has 12 amino acids. After removal of 5 bases from V and 4 bases from J, the junction contained 2 bases not matched to a gene.

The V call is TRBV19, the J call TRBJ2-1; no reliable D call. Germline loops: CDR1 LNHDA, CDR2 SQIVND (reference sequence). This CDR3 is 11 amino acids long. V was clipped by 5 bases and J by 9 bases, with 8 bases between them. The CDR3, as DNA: TGTGCCAGTAGTCGCTGGAGTGAGCAGTTCTTC. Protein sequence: CASSRWSEQFF.

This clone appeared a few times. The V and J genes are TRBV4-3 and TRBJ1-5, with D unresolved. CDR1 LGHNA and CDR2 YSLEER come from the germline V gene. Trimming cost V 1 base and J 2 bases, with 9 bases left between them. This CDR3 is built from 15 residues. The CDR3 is CASSQGARGNQPQHF. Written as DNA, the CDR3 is TGCGCCAGCAGCCAAGGGGCGCGGGGCAATCAGCCCCAGCATTTT.

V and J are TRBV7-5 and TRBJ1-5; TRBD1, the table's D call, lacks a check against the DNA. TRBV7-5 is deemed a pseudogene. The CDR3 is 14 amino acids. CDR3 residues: CVIATGVSNQPQHF. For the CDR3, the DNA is TGTGTCATAGCGACAGGGGTTAGCAATCAGCCCCAGCATTTT.

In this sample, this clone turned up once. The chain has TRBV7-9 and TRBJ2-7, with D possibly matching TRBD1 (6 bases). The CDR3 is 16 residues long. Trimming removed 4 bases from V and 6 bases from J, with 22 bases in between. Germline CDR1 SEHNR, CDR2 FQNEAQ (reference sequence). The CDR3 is CASSYSLTGTPGEQYF. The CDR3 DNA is TGTGCCAGCAGCTATAGTCTAACAGGGACCCCGGGCGAGCAGTACTTC. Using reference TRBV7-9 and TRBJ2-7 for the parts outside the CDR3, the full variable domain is DTGVSQNPRHKITKRGQNVTFRCDPISEHNRLYWYRQTLGQGPEFLTYFQNEAQLEKSRLLSDRFSAERPKGSFSTLEIQRTEQGDSAMYLCASSYSLTGTPGEQYFGPGTRLTVT.

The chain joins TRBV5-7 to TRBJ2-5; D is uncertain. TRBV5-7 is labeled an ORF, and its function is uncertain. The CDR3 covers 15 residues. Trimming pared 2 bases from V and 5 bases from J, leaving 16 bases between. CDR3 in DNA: TGTGCCAGCAGCTTCAAATGGCAGTCCGTTGAGACCCAGTACTTC. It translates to CASSFKWQSVETQYF.

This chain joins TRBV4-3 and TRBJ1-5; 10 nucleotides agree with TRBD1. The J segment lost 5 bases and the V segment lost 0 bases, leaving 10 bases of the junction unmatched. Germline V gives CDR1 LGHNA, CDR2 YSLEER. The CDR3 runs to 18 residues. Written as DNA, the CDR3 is TGCGCCAGCAGCCAAGAATTGGGACAGGGGCTATTAGATCAGCCCCAGCATTTT. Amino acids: CASSQELGQGLLDQPQHF.

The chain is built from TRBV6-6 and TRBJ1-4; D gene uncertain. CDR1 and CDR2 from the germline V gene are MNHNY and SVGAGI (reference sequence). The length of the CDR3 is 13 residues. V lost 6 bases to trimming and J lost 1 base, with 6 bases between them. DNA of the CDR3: TGTGCCAGCAGACGGAGAACTAATGAAAAACTGTTTTTT. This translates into CASRRRTNEKLFF.

In nucleotides, the CDR3 is TGTGCCTCCCGGGGGACAGGGGGCATCTATGGCTACACCTTC. This sequence encodes CASRGTGGIYGYTF. V gene TRBV27 combines with J gene TRBJ1-2, with 12 bases identical to TRBD1. Per the germline V gene, CDR1 is MNHEY and CDR2 is SMNVEV (reference sequence). V was clipped by 11 bases and J by 4 bases; unmatched bases: 8. The CDR3 loop spans 14 amino acids.

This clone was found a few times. The DNA for the CDR3 is TGTGCCAGCAGCTTGGAAGGGGGTTCCCATTCACCCCTCCACTTT. Protein product: CASSLEGGSHSPLHF. This chain uses TRBV5-4 with TRBJ1-6; D possibly corresponds to TRBD1 (6 bases). V was trimmed by 0 bases and J by 8 bases, leaving 12 bases between them. The CDR3 spans 15 residues. Germline V gene sequence: CDR1 SGHNT, CDR2 YYREEE (reference sequence).

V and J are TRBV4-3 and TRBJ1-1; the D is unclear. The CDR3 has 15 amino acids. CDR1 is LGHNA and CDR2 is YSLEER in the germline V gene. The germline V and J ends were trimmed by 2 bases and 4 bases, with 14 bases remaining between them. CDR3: CASSQSNWEGTEAFF. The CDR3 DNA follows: TGCGCCAGCAGCCAATCAAACTGGGAGGGCACTGAAGCTTTCTTT.

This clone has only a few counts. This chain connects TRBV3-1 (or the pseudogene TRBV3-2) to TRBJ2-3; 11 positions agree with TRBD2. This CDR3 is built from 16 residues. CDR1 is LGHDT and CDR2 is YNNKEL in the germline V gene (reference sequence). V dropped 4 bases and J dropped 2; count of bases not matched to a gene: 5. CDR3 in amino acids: CASSLTSGGTTDTQYF. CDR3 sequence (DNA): TGTGCCAGCAGCCTCACTAGCGGGGGCACCACAGATACGCAGTATTTT.

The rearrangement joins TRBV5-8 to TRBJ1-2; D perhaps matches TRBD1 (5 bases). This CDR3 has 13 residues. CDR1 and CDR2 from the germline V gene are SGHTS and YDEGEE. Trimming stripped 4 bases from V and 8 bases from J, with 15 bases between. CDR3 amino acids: CASSPGTTRGYTF. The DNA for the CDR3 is TGTGCCAGCAGCCCTGGGACTACTCGGGGCTACACCTTC.

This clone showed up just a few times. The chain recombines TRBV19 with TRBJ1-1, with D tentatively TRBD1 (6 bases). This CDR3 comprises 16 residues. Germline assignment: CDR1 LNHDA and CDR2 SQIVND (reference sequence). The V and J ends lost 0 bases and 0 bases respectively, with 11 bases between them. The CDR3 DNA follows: TGTGCCAGTAGTATAGATCTCACAGGGATGAACACTGAAGCTTTCTTT. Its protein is CASSIDLTGMNTEAFF.

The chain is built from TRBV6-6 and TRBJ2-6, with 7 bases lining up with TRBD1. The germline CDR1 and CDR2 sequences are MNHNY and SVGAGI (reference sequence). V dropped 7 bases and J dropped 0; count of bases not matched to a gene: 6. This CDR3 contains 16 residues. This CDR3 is CASTTDRFSGANVLTF. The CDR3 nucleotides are TGTGCCAGCACCACGGACAGGTTCTCTGGGGCCAACGTCCTGACTTTC.

The CDR3 nucleotides are TGCGCCAGCAGCCCAGTGAGCGGGGGGGCGGAGACCCAGTACTTC. Its protein product is CASSPVSGGAETQYF. The chain recombines TRBV4-1 with TRBJ2-5; 10 nucleotides agree with TRBD2. Germline V gene lookup returns CDR1 MGHRA and CDR2 YSYEKL. V was clipped by 4 bases and J by 5 bases; unmatched bases: 7. The CDR3 has 15 residues.